These T cell receptor beta chains were read from a single sample in a study of blood T cell repertoires in COVID-19. The assay was immunoSEQ multiplex PCR, and TCRdb's table has in-frame clones only and misses some. This table holds around 220,000 clones, 86% found once. Sequenced input: peripheral blood. These receptors were obtained from a woman aged 50 to 60 with COVID-19, enrolled during active disease. Each CDR3 is given with its conserved first and last residue. D genes are given only for firm matches. Expanded clones get a size class; other rows say once, few or many, or leave the size out.

v_gene	len	abundance	d_gene	j_gene	CDR3aa	CDR3nt
TRBV5-5	15	-	TRBD1	TRBJ2-7	CASSLWPQGQGQQYF	TGTGCCAGCAGCTTGTGGCCCCAGGGACAGGGCCAGCAGTACTTC
TRBV4-3	15	-	TRBD1	TRBJ2-7	CASSQAGTGTYEQYF	TGCGCCAGCAGCCAAGCCGGGACAGGGACCTACGAGCAGTACTTC
TRBV11-2	16	-	-	TRBJ1-4	CASSSGPAGVGEKLFF	TGTGCCAGCAGCTCGGGGCCGGCGGGGGTTGGTGAAAAACTGTTTTTT
TRBV14	14	-	TRBD1	TRBJ1-1	CASSPTGVLTEAFF	TGTGCCAGCAGCCCGACAGGGGTGTTGACTGAAGCTTTCTTT
TRBV5-1	14	-	-	TRBJ2-7	CASRLRGGLYEQYF	TGCGCCAGCCGGCTGAGGGGGGGCCTTTACGAGCAGTACTTC
TRBV5-1	14	-	-	TRBJ1-6	CASSLEARNSPLHF	TGCGCCAGCAGCTTGGAGGCGAGGAATTCACCCCTCCACTTT
TRBV12-3/TRBV12-4	13	-	-	TRBJ1-2	CASRYGQSSGYTF	TGTGCCAGCAGATACGGACAAAGTTCCGGCTACACCTTC
TRBV4-1	15	-	TRBD1	TRBJ1-1	CASSQDRGPDTEAFF	TGCGCCAGCAGCCAAGATAGGGGGCCTGATACTGAAGCTTTCTTT
TRBV10-2	17	-	TRBD1	TRBJ2-2	CASRAPTGWLNTGELFF	TGCGCCAGCAGGGCGCCGACAGGGTGGTTAAACACCGGGGAGCTGTTTTTT
TRBV5-6	16	once	-	TRBJ1-3	CASSFTSIVSGNTIYF	TGTGCCAGCAGCTTTACTTCCATAGTCTCTGGAAACACCATATATTTT
TRBV5-5	14	-	-	TRBJ1-5	CASSLEQGGQPQHF	TGTGCCAGCAGCTTGGAGCAGGGAGGTCAGCCCCAGCATTTT
TRBV5-1	15	-	-	TRBJ1-5	CASSPSGGPKQPQHF	TGCGCCAGCAGCCCCTCGGGGGGCCCGAAGCAGCCCCAGCATTTT
TRBV5-5	15	-	-	TRBJ2-1	CASSLAQGIYNEQFF	TGTGCCAGCAGCTTGGCCCAGGGAATTTACAATGAGCAGTTCTTC
TRBV19	13	few	-	TRBJ2-2	CASSMGDTGELFF	TGTGCCAGTAGTATGGGCGACACCGGGGAGCTGTTTTTT
TRBV27	13	-	-	TRBJ1-6	CASSSTGYSPLHF	TGTGCCAGCAGTTCAACGGGGTATTCACCCCTCCACTTT
TRBV27	15	-	TRBD2	TRBJ2-3	CASSLSGLVTDTQYF	TGTGCCAGCAGTTTATCGGGACTAGTTACAGATACGCAGTATTTT
TRBV18	12	-	-	TRBJ2-3	CASSDTTDTQYF	TGTGCCAGCTCAGACACGACAGATACGCAGTATTTT
TRBV3-1/TRBV3-2	15	-	TRBD2	TRBJ2-7	CASSQSSGGAAEQYF	TGTGCCAGCAGCCAATCTAGCGGGGGGGCAGCCGAGCAGTACTTC
TRBV12-3/TRBV12-4	13	-	-	TRBJ1-1	CASSLDGGRKAFF	TGTGCCAGCAGTTTAGACGGAGGGAGGAAAGCTTTCTTT
TRBV4-3	13	-	-	TRBJ1-1	CASSQAPGIEAFF	TGCGCCAGCAGCCAAGCTCCAGGGATTGAAGCTTTCTTT
TRBV10-3	15	-	TRBD1	TRBJ1-3	CAVRGGTGSGNTIYF	TGTGCCGTCCGAGGGGGGACAGGCTCTGGAAACACCATATATTTT
TRBV30	16	-	TRBD1	TRBJ1-2	CAWSVGTGGSGYGYTF	TGTGCCTGGAGTGTAGGGACAGGGGGCTCGGGTTATGGCTACACCTTC
TRBV10-1	13	once	-	TRBJ2-5	CASSEAGQETQYF	TGCGCCAGCAGTGAGGCCGGGCAAGAGACCCAGTACTTC
TRBV5-1	13	-	-	TRBJ2-7	CASSFGLGDEQYF	TGCGCCAGCAGCTTTGGGCTAGGGGACGAGCAGTACTTC
TRBV12-5	15	-	TRBD1	TRBJ2-7	CASGLAGTGVHEQYF	TGTGCTAGTGGTTTGGCCGGGACAGGGGTCCACGAGCAGTACTTC
TRBV24-1	16	-	-	TRBJ2-1	CATSDLGGARVDEQFF	TGTGCCACCAGTGATTTAGGGGGGGCGAGGGTAGATGAGCAGTTCTTC
TRBV11-2	16	-	-	TRBJ2-5	CASSLDWWGEKETQYF	TGTGCCAGCAGCTTAGATTGGTGGGGCGAGAAGGAGACCCAGTACTTC
TRBV6-5	16	-	TRBD1	TRBJ2-7	CASSYDRENMEYEQYF	TGTGCCAGCAGTTACGACAGGGAGAATATGGAGTACGAGCAGTACTTC
TRBV13	19	-	TRBD2	TRBJ2-4	CASSFGTSGGASSKNIQYF	TGTGCCAGCAGCTTCGGGACTAGCGGGGGGGCCTCTAGCAAAAACATTCAGTACTTC
TRBV6-5	15	-	TRBD1	TRBJ1-5	CASSYSTGAGQPQHF	TGTGCCAGCAGTTACTCGACAGGGGCGGGCCAGCCCCAGCATTTT
TRBV14	12	-	-	TRBJ2-4	CASSRVQGIQYF	TGTGCCAGCAGCCGAGTACAGGGCATTCAGTACTTC
TRBV6-6	12	-	-	TRBJ1-5	CASSQTAEPQHF	TGTGCCAGCAGTCAAACAGCGGAGCCCCAGCATTTT
TRBV9	13	-	TRBD2	TRBJ2-1	CASSIAGYNEQFF	TGTGCCAGCAGCATAGCGGGGTACAATGAGCAGTTCTTC
TRBV7-9	14	-	TRBD1	TRBJ2-7	CASSWSDRPHEQYF	TGTGCCAGCAGCTGGTCGGACAGGCCCCACGAGCAGTACTTC
TRBV7-3	15	-	TRBD2	TRBJ2-2	CASRASGAPGGELFF	TGTGCCAGCAGAGCGAGCGGGGCCCCCGGCGGGGAGCTGTTTTTT
TRBV12-5	17	-	TRBD1	TRBJ1-2	CASGLPNKQGIVYGYTF	TGTGCTAGTGGTTTGCCTAATAAACAGGGGATAGTCTATGGCTACACCTTC
TRBV3-1/TRBV3-2	14	-	-	TRBJ2-5	CASSPVNREETQYF	TGTGCCAGCAGCCCGGTAAACAGGGAAGAGACCCAGTACTTC
TRBV7-2	19	-	TRBD2	TRBJ2-4	CASSALFLAAGGTKNIQYF	TGTGCCAGCAGCGCACTTTTTCTAGCGGCGGGCGGGACCAAAAACATTCAGTACTTC
TRBV5-1	15	-	-	TRBJ1-1	CASSPTTGWDTEAFF	TGCGCCAGCAGCCCGACAACAGGGTGGGACACTGAAGCTTTCTTT
TRBV13	14	once	-	TRBJ2-2	CASSQQGNTGELFF	TGTGCCAGCAGCCAACAGGGAAACACCGGGGAGCTGTTTTTT
TRBV29-1	11	once	-	TRBJ1-1	CSGGGGVEAFF	TGCAGCGGAGGGGGGGGAGTTGAAGCTTTCTTT
TRBV10-2	15	once	TRBD2	TRBJ2-1	CASRAQSSGGPEQFF	TGCGCCAGCAGGGCCCAATCTAGCGGGGGGCCCGAGCAGTTCTTC
TRBV6-5	13	once	-	TRBJ2-3	CATRTALTDTQYF	TGTGCCACCAGGACTGCCCTCACAGATACGCAGTATTTT
TRBV7-9	15	-	TRBD2	TRBJ2-3	CASSSTSGGADTQYF	TGTGCCAGCAGCTCGACTAGCGGGGGGGCAGATACGCAGTATTTT
TRBV27	16	-	-	TRBJ1-6	CASSPRGQAFFRTLHF	TGTGCCAGCAGTCCCAGGGGTCAGGCTTTTTTTAGAACCCTCCACTTT
TRBV5-1	14	-	-	TRBJ1-1	CASSLEEITTEAFF	TGCGCCAGCAGCTTGGAGGAGATCACCACTGAAGCTTTCTTT